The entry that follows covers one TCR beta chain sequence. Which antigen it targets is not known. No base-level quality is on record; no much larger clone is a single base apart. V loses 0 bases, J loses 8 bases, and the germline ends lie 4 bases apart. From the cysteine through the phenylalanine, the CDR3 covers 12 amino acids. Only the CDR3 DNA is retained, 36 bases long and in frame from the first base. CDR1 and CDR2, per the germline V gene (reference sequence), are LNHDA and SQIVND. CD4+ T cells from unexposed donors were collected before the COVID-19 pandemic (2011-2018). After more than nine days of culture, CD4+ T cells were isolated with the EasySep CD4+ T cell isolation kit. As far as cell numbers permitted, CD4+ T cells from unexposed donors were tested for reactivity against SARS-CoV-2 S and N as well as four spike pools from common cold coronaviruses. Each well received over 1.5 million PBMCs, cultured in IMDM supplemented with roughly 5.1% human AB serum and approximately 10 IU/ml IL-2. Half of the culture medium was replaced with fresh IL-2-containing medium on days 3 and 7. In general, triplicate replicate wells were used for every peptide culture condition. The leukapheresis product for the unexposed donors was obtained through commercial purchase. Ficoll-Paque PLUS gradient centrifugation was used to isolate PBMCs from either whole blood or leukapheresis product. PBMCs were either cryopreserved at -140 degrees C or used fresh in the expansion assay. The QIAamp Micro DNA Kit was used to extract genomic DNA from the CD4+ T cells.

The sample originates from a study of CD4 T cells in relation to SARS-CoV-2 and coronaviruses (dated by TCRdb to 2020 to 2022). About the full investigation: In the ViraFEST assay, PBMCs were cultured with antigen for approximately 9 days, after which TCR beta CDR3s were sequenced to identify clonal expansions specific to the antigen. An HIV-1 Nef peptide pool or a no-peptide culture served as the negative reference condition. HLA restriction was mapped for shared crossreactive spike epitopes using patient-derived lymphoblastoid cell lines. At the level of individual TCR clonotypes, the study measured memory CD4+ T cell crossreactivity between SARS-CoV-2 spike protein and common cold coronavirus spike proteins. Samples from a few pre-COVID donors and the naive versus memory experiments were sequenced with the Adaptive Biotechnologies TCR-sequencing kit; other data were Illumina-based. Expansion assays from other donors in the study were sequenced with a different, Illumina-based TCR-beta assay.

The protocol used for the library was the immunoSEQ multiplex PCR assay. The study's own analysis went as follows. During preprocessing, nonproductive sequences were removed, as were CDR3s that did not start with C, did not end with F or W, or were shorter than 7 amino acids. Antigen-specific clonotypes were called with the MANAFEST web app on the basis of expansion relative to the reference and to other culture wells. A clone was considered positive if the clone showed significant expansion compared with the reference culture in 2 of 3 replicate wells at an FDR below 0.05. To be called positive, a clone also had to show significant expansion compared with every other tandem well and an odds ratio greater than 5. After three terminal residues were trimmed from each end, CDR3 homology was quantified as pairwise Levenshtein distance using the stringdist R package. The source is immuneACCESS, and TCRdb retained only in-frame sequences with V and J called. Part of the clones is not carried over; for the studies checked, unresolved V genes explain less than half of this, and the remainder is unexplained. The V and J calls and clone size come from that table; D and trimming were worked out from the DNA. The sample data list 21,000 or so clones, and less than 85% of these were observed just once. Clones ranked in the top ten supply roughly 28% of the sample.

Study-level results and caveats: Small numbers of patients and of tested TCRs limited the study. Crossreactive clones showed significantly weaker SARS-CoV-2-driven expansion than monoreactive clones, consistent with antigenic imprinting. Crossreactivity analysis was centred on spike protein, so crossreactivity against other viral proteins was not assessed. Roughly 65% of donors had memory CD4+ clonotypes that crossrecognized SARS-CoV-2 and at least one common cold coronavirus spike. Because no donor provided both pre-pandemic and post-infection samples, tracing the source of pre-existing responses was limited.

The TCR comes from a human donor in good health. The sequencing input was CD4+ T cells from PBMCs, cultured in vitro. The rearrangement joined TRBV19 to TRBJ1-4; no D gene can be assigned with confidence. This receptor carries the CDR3 CASSIEVEKLFF. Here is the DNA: TGTGCCAGTAGTATAGAAGTAGAAAAACTGTTTTTT.